The 24 T cell receptor beta chains reported below all come from one sample, sequenced in a study of Tregs in tolerant kidney transplant recipients. Sequencing used immunoSEQ multiplex PCR; TCRdb keeps in-frame clones, though not all of them. The listing records roughly 48,000 clones. This material consisted of CD4+ T cells from blood, taken before the transplant. All receptors come from a human donor who received a combined kidney and bone marrow transplant.

The CDR3 bases that were read are TGTGCCAGCTCACCAAAGGCGGGACAGGGATCCTACGAG. Its translation: CASSPKAGQGSYE. The entire CDR3 protein is CASSPKAGQGSYEQYF. The rearrangement links TRBV18 to TRBJ2-7; 9 positions match TRBD1. The read ends 3 residues before the CDR3 terminus; that terminus is restored from the germline J gene. V gave up 2 bases and J gave up 1 base; unmatched junction bases: 6. Germline V gene data show CDR1 as KGHSH and CDR2 as LQKENI. The CDR3 length is 16 residues.

Of note for this clone: The CDR3 goes on 3 residues after the read ends, and that part is filled in from the germline J gene. The J gene is TRBJ1-2, the V gene TRBV7-2, with TRBD1 as a possible D gene (6 bases). Trimming left V 5 bases short and J 2 bases short, with 15 bases between. Per the germline V gene, CDR1 is SGHTA and CDR2 is FQGNSA. The CDR3 length is 15 residues. The CDR3 spells CASSLGTGRNYGYTF. CDR3 DNA, as far as it was read: TGTGCCAGCAGCCTTGGCACAGGGAGAAACTATGGC.

The sequenced part of the CDR3 DNA is TGTGCCAGCAGTTGGGGCGATGCAACGGGGGTTACG. Amino acids: CASSWGDATGVT. The entire CDR3 sequence reads CASSWGDATGVTQYF. J is TRBJ2-3 and V is TRBV7-9; the D gene is possibly TRBD2 (6 bases). The CDR3 end lies 3 residues beyond the end of the read and is filled in from the germline J gene. Per germline, CDR1 SEHNR and CDR2 FQNEAQ (reference sequence). Between the trimmed V and J ends, which lost 6 bases and 8 bases, there was a span of 21 bases. CDR3 length: 15 residues.

A note on this clone: The read falls 3 residues short of the CDR3 end, and the missing part is taken from the germline J gene. This chain uses TRBV20-1 with TRBJ2-1, with D uncertain. CDR1 and CDR2 from the germline V gene are DFQATT and SNEGSKA (reference sequence). Trimming shortened V by 6 bases and J by 1 base, and 22 bases separated the two germline ends. This CDR3 has 17 residues. The CDR3 region is CSAEAAVWQKSYNEQFF. The CDR3 DNA, read in part, is TGCAGTGCAGAGGCCGCTGTTTGGCAAAAATCCTACAATGAG.

About this clone itself: The read finishes 3 residues shy of the CDR3 end, and the germline J gene is used to complete it. The chain employs TRBV20-1 and TRBJ2-3; D may be TRBD2 (6 bases). Trimming removed 6 bases from V and 2 bases from J, with 18 bases in between. The CDR3 is 15 residues long. Germline-derived CDR1 and CDR2 are DFQATT and SNEGSKA (reference sequence). CDR3 protein: CSAPAGLANTDTQYF. The CDR3 bases that were read are TGCAGTGCGCCCGCTGGGCTAGCGAACACAGATACG.

About this clone: The read falls 3 residues short of the CDR3 end, and the missing part is taken from the germline J gene. The chain combines TRBV7-2 with TRBJ2-5; 8 bases match TRBD2. Germline lookup yields CDR1 SGHTA and CDR2 FQGNSA. The CDR3 is made up of 15 amino acids. V lost 7 bases and J lost 5; bases outside the gene matches: 12. CDR3 DNA, as far as it was read: TGTGCCAGCACCCTTAGCGGGACTATGGGCGAGACC. This gives the protein CASTLSGTMGET. The whole CDR3 sequence is CASTLSGTMGETQYF.

Remarks on this clone: The read stops 3 residues short of the end of the CDR3; the missing end is completed from the germline J gene. The chain couples TRBV2 to TRBJ2-7; 14 positions match TRBD2. The CDR3 contains 15 residues. Losses at the gene ends were 5 bases for V and 4 bases for J; bases not matched to a gene: 4. CDR1 and CDR2 from the germline V gene are SNHLY and FYNNEI. The CDR3 sequence is CASSRLAGGMYEQYF. The part of the CDR3 DNA that was read is TGTGCCAGCAGTAGACTAGCGGGAGGGATGTACGAG.

With regard to this clone: The read comes to an end 3 residues before the CDR3 does, leaving the germline J gene to fill in the end. V is TRBV30 and J is TRBJ2-5; tentatively, D is TRBD1 (5 bases). Germline V gene sequence: CDR1 GTSNPN, CDR2 SVGIG (reference sequence). Trimming stripped 2 bases from V and 3 bases from J, with 13 bases between. This CDR3 region has 14 residues. The DNA read from the CDR3 is TGTGCCTGGAGTTCGGACATAAGAGAAGAGACC. Translated, it gives CAWSSDIREET. The complete CDR3 protein is CAWSSDIREETQYF.

Comment on this clone: The read is 3 residues too short to cover the CDR3 end, so that end is filled in from the germline J gene. This chain links TRBV6-1 with TRBJ1-2; the D is unclear. V dropped 0 bases and J dropped 1 base, with 9 bases sitting between them. Germline CDR1 MNHNS, CDR2 SASEGT. The CDR3 consists of 15 residues. The CDR3 DNA, read in part, is TGTGCCAGCAGTGAAGCTGGGCAGATTAACTATGGC. This gives the protein CASSEAGQINYG. The CDR3 as a whole reads CASSEAGQINYGYTF.

A word on this clone: The DNA ends 3 residues before the CDR3 does, and the rest of the CDR3 is filled in from the germline J gene. The chain joins TRBV20-1 to TRBJ2-3; 12 bases align to TRBD2. CDR3 size: 15 residues. Germline V lookup: CDR1 DFQATT, CDR2 SNEGSKA (reference sequence). The ends lost 4 bases at V and 5 bases at J; junction bases unmatched: 7. Incomplete CDR3 DNA: TGCAGTGCTACCCTGACTAGCGGGAGTGTAGATACG. It is translated as CSATLTSGSVDT. The whole CDR3 reads CSATLTSGSVDTQYF.

Points on this clone: The read finishes 3 residues shy of the CDR3 end, and the germline J gene is used to complete it. The rearrangement joins TRBV5-6 to TRBJ1-5; D unresolved. Per the germline V gene, CDR1 is SGHDT and CDR2 is YYEEEE. Trimming removed 2 bases from V and 3 bases from J, with 6 bases in between. The CDR3 is 13 residues long. CDR3 bases read: TGTGCCAGCAGCTTTTCTGTCAATCAGCCC. Translating it yields CASSFSVNQP. The whole CDR3 reads CASSFSVNQPQHF.

In the case of this clone: The read ends 3 residues shy of where the CDR3 ends; the end is completed using the germline J gene. The rearrangement links TRBV2 to TRBJ2-7; 9 bases are a match to TRBD1. The V and J ends lost 7 bases and 5 bases, in that order; junction bases with no gene match: 6. Germline values: CDR1 SNHLY, CDR2 FYNNEI. There are 13 residues in the CDR3. Partial CDR3 DNA: TGTGCCAGCAACATGGACAGGGGCGACGAG. It yields the protein CASNMDRGDE. The complete CDR3 sequence is CASNMDRGDEQYF.

Concerning this clone itself: Sequencing ends 3 residues short of the CDR3 end; the germline J gene provides the rest. The gene calls are TRBV18 and TRBJ1-2; TRBD1 matches at 10 bases. CDR1 KGHSH and CDR2 LQKENI come from the germline V gene. V was pared by 6 bases and J by 4 bases, with 5 bases of the junction left unmatched. The CDR3 totals 14 residues. CDR3 DNA, as far as it was read: TGTGCCAGCTCCCCGGGACAGGGGTCCTATGGC. This codes for CASSPGQGSYG. The full CDR3 is CASSPGQGSYGYTF.

A word on this clone: The read stops 3 residues short of the end of the CDR3; the missing end is completed from the germline J gene. The rearrangement joins TRBV18 to TRBJ2-2; 7 bases map to TRBD1. Germline lookup yields CDR1 KGHSH and CDR2 LQKENI. V shed 2 bases, J shed 7 bases, and the junction held 4 bases outside the gene matches. CDR3 length equals 14 residues. The CDR3 protein is CASSPRQGSGELFF. CDR3 DNA, as far as it was read: TGTGCCAGCTCACCAAGACAGGGAAGCGGGGAG.

The CDR3 reads CASTPQGSHNEQFF. The part of the CDR3 DNA that was read is TGTGCCAGCACCCCCCAGGGTAGCCACAATGAG. The chain joins TRBV2 to TRBJ2-1; possibly TRBD1 for D (5 bases). The CDR3 end is not reached by the read, which stops 3 residues before it; the germline J gene fills it in. This CDR3 spans 14 amino acids. The V end was cut by 7 bases, the J end by 5 bases, with 15 bases between. Germline CDR1 is SNHLY and CDR2 is FYNNEI.

With respect to this clone: From the germline J gene comes the end of the CDR3, since the read stops 3 residues before it. V is TRBV30 and J is TRBJ1-6; 9 bases are shared with TRBD1. The germline V gene encodes CDR1 GTSNPN and CDR2 SVGIG (reference sequence). The CDR3 runs 15 residues. Trimming removed 2 bases from V and 5 bases from J; junction bases left unmatched: 4. CDR3 sequence: CAWSSGTGNNSPLHF. The DNA read from the CDR3 is TGTGCCTGGAGTTCCGGGACAGGGAATAATTCACCC.

In regard to this clone: Coverage ceases 3 residues before the CDR3 finishes, and the germline J gene fills in the end. The chain links TRBV18 to TRBJ2-7, with 12 positions matching TRBD2. Unmatched junction bases numbered 11, after V lost 8 bases and J lost 6 bases. This CDR3 has 15 residues. Germline lookup yields CDR1 KGHSH and CDR2 LQKENI. The part of the CDR3 DNA that was read is TGTGCCAGCAGACCAGACGGGACTAGCGGGTCCGAG. Residues: CASRPDGTSGSE. The complete CDR3 sequence is CASRPDGTSGSEQYF.

Remarks on this clone: The missing CDR3 end, 3 residues past where the read stops, is filled in from the germline J gene. This chain joins TRBV20-1 and TRBJ1-2, with 10 bases lining up with TRBD1. V shed 3 bases, J shed 6 bases, and the junction held 1 base outside the gene matches. This CDR3 has 12 amino acids. CDR1 DFQATT and CDR2 SNEGSKA come from the germline V gene (reference sequence). The CDR3 here is CSARTGGNGYTF. The covered CDR3 bases are TGCAGTGCTAGGACAGGGGGCAATGGC.

Points on this clone: The CDR3 goes on 3 residues after the read ends, and that part is filled in from the germline J gene. The chain carries TRBV11-2 and TRBJ2-1; D is uncertain. The ends were cut back, 4 bases at V and 3 bases at J, with 13 bases in the middle. CDR3 length: 15 residues. Germline V gene sequence: CDR1 SGHAT, CDR2 FQNNGV. CDR3 protein: CASSSQHHNYNEQFF. Partial CDR3 DNA: TGTGCCAGCAGCTCGCAACACCACAACTACAATGAG.

Of note for this clone: The DNA ends 3 residues before the CDR3 does, and the rest of the CDR3 is filled in from the germline J gene. The rearrangement links TRBV19 to TRBJ1-2; 8 bases are shared with TRBD1. The CDR3 is 14 amino acids. Germline V gene sequence: CDR1 LNHDA, CDR2 SQIVND (reference sequence). The V and J ends lost 3 bases and 4 bases, in that order; junction bases with no gene match: 4. The CDR3 region is CASSMDRAGYGYTF. Incomplete CDR3 DNA: TGTGCCAGTAGTATGGACAGGGCGGGCTATGGC.

The CDR3 region is CASSVGTGGGTDTQYF. The sequenced CDR3 bases are TGTGCCAGCAGTGTTGGGACAGGGGGTGGCACAGATACG. This chain joins TRBV2 and TRBJ2-3, with 11 bases aligning to TRBD1. The read ends 3 residues shy of where the CDR3 ends; the end is completed using the germline J gene. V was clipped by 4 bases and J by 1 base; unmatched bases: 4. Germline V lookup: CDR1 SNHLY, CDR2 FYNNEI. The CDR3 covers 16 residues. The variable domain in full, completed from reference TRBV2 and TRBJ2-3, reads EPEVTQTPSHQVTQMGQEVILRCVPISNHLYFYWYRQILGQKVEFLVSFYNNEISEKSEIFDDQFSVERPDGSNFTLKIRSTKLEDSAMYFCASSVGTGGGTDTQYFGPGTRLTVL.

About this clone itself: The read finishes 3 residues shy of the CDR3 end, and the germline J gene is used to complete it. The J gene is TRBJ2-1, the V gene TRBV20-1; 10 positions agree with TRBD2. Germline-derived CDR1 and CDR2 are DFQATT and SNEGSKA (reference sequence). CDR3 size: 15 residues. The ends lost 0 bases at V and 4 bases at J; junction bases unmatched: 3. The part of the CDR3 DNA that was read is TGCAGTGCTAGAGAAGGGACTAGCGTTTACAATGAG. Translation: CSAREGTSVYNE. The whole CDR3 protein reads CSAREGTSVYNEQFF.

Details on this clone: The CDR3 end is not reached by the read, which stops 3 residues before it; the germline J gene fills it in. The chain joins TRBV20-1 to TRBJ2-7, with 9 bases aligning to TRBD2. CDR3 length equals 13 residues. Unmatched junction bases numbered 2, after V lost 3 bases and J lost 2 bases. CDR1 DFQATT and CDR2 SNEGSKA come from the germline V gene (reference sequence). This CDR3 is CSASGGRAYEQYF. The part of the CDR3 DNA that was read is TGCAGTGCTAGCGGCGGGAGGGCCTACGAG.

Comments on this clone: The read stops 3 residues short of the end of the CDR3; the missing end is completed from the germline J gene. The chain links TRBV20-1 to TRBJ2-1; D unresolved. V lost 5 bases and J 1 base, leaving 12 bases between the germline ends. The length of the CDR3 is 14 residues. CDR1 is DFQATT and CDR2 is SNEGSKA in the germline V gene (reference sequence). The sequenced part of the CDR3 DNA is TGCAGTGCTCCTTCCCAGGTATCCTACAATGAG. The encoded protein is CSAPSQVSYNE. The CDR3, in full, reads CSAPSQVSYNEQFF.